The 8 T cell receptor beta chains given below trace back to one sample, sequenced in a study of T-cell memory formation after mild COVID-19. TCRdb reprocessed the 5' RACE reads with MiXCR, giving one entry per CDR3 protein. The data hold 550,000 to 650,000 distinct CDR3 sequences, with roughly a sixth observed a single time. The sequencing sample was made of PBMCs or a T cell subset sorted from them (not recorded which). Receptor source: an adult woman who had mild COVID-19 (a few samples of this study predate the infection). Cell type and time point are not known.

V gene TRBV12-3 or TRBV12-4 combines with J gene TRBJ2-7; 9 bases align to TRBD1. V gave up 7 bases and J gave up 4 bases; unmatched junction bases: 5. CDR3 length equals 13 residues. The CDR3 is CASTPGQGYEQYF. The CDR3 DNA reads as TGTGCCAGCACCCCGGGACAGGGATACGAGCAGTACTTC.

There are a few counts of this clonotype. CDR3 coding DNA: TGTGCCAGTTTGGGGGGATACAATCAGCCCCAGCATTTT. Translated: CASLGGYNQPQHF. The rearrangement links TRBV19 to TRBJ1-5; TRBD1 might be the D (5 bases). Germline assignment: CDR1 LNHDA and CDR2 SQIVND (reference sequence). This CDR3 has 13 residues. Trimming cost V 8 bases and J 3 bases, with 11 bases left between them.

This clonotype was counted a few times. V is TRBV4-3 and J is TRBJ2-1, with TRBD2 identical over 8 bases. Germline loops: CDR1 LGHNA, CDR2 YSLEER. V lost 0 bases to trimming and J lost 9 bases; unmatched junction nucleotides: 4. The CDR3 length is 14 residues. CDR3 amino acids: CASSQDRGGLEQFF. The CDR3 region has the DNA TGCGCCAGCAGCCAAGATCGGGGGGGCCTTGAGCAGTTCTTC.

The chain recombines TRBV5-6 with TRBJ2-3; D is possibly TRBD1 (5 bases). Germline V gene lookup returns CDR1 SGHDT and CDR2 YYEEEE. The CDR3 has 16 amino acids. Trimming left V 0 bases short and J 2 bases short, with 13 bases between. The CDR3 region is CASSLAQGSLTDTQYF. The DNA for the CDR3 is TGTGCCAGCAGCTTGGCTCAGGGCTCCCTCACAGATACGCAGTATTTT.

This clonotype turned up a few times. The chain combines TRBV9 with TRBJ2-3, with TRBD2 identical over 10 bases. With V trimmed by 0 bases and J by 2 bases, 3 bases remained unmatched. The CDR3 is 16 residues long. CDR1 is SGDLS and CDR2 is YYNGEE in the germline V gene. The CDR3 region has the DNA TGTGCCAGCAGCGTAGGGACTAGCGGCTACACAGATACGCAGTATTTT. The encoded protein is CASSVGTSGYTDTQYF.

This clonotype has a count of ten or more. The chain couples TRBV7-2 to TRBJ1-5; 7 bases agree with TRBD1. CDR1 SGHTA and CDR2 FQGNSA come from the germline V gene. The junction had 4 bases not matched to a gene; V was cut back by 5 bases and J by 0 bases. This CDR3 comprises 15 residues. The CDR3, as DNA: TGTGCCAGCAGCCCGCGGACAGGTAGCAATCAGCCCCAGCATTTT. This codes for CASSPRTGSNQPQHF.

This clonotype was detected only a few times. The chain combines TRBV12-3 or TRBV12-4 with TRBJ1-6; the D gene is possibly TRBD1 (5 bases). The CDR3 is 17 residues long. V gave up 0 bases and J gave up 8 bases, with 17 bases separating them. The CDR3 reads CASSLAWIRDGYSPLHF. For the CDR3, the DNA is TGTGCCAGCAGTTTAGCCTGGATTCGGGACGGCTATTCACCCCTCCACTTT.

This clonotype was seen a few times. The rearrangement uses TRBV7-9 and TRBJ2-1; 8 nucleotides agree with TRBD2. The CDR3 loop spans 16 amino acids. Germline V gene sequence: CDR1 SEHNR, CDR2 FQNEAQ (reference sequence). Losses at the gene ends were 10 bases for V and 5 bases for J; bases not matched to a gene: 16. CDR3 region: CATTRGGATTNNEQFF. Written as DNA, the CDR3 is TGTGCCACCACCCGGGGGGGCGCGACAACAAACAATGAGCAGTTCTTC.